The source of this TCR beta chain is a study of patients and donors after allogeneic stem cell transplantation. V trimming: 2 bases; J trimming: 5 bases; junction bases outside the gene matches: 3. The germline V gene has CDR1 ENHRY and CDR2 SYGVKD. The CDR3 covers 14 residues. MiXCR, applied by TCRdb to the RT-PCR reads, yields one record per CDR3 protein. This table holds 98,000 or so distinct CDR3 sequences, around 36% found once. The TCR was taken from a human donor who was either an allogeneic HSCT recipient or a stem cell or donor lymphocyte infusion donor (not recorded which). It is not recorded whose cells these are; they may come from a transplant donor. The chain recombines TRBV10-3 with TRBJ2-7, with 10 bases that match TRBD2. Specimen: blood, either unsorted or a sorted T cell fraction (not recorded which). The CDR3: CAISEKSGRDEQYF. CDR3 DNA sequence: TGTGCCATCAGTGAGAAAAGCGGGAGGGACGAGCAGTACTTC.